The rows below give T cell receptor beta chains drawn from one sample of a study of radiotherapy plus CTLA-4 blockade in lung cancer. The protocol was immunoSEQ multiplex PCR, while the TCRdb copy is restricted to in-frame clones and leaves out a portion. The sample holds roughly 70,000 clones, over 75% seen once. This specimen consisted of peripheral blood, obtained from a patient treated with radiotherapy plus ipilimumab. The receptor set was obtained from a human donor with non-small cell lung cancer that progressed on radiotherapy plus ipilimumab. Both conserved end residues are part of each CDR3. D genes are given only for firm matches. Only part of the rows carry a size: once, few, many, or a class if the clone is expanded.

V	J	size	D	DNA	CDR3
TRBV6-6	TRBJ2-5	NA	NA	TGTGCCAGCTGCCTTTGGGTACAAGAGACCCAGTACTTC	CASCLWVQETQYF
TRBV2	TRBJ1-5	few	NA	TGTGCCAGCAGGGACAATTTAAATCAGCCCCAGCATTTT	CASRDNLNQPQHF
TRBV4-1	TRBJ2-3	once	NA	TGCGCCAGCAGCCAAGAAACAGATACGCAGTATTTT	CASSQETDTQYF
TRBV5-4	TRBJ2-3	NA	NA	TGTGCCAGCAGCTTGGGCAAGGGCACAGATACGCAGTATTTT	CASSLGKGTDTQYF
TRBV28	TRBJ1-5	NA	TRBD1	TGTGCCAGCAGGGAGGGGGCGGGGCAGCCCCAGCATTTT	CASREGAGQPQHF
TRBV29-1	TRBJ1-2	NA	NA	TGCAGCATAAGGGACGGTGGAGGCTATGGCTACACCTTC	CSIRDGGGYGYTF
TRBV9	TRBJ2-2	NA	NA	TGTGCCAGCAGCCTACAGGGTGGCACCGGGGAGCTGTTTTTT	CASSLQGGTGELFF
TRBV9	TRBJ1-2	NA	NA	TGTGCCAGCAGCGACGACATAGGCCACACCTTC	CASSDDIGHTF
TRBV11-3	TRBJ1-1	NA	NA	TGTGCCAGCAGCGGACGACAGGACACTGAAGCTTTCTTT	CASSGRQDTEAFF
TRBV23-1	TRBJ1-3	NA	NA	TGCGCCAGTTATGTAACAGCGTCGGGAAACACCATATATTTT	CASYVTASGNTIYF
TRBV6-4	TRBJ1-1	NA	NA	TGTGCCAGCAGTGCTCAGCGGAACACTGAAGCTTTCTTT	CASSAQRNTEAFF
TRBV6-6	TRBJ2-7	NA	NA	TGTGCCAGCAGTTCCCCTAGTCTGTACTACGAGCAGTACTTC	CASSSPSLYYEQYF
TRBV28	TRBJ2-7	NA	NA	TGTGCCAGCAGTTTCCCTACTAGGGCCCCCACCTACGAGCAGTACTTC	CASSFPTRAPTYEQYF
TRBV10-2	TRBJ2-3	NA	NA	TGCGCCAGCAGCCTCGCGGGGTCTAGCACAGATACGCAGTATTTT	CASSLAGSSTDTQYF
TRBV28	TRBJ2-7	few	TRBD2	TGTGCCAGCAGTCCCTCCGGGGGGGCGTCCCCCTACGAGCAGTACTTC	CASSPSGGASPYEQYF
TRBV6-5	TRBJ1-1	NA	NA	TGTGCCAGCATTCATACCGGGACACAACGCACTGAAGCTTTCTTT	CASIHTGTQRTEAFF
TRBV2	TRBJ2-5	NA	NA	TGTGCCAGCAGTGAGAGCAGGCAGACCCAGTACTTC	CASSESRQTQYF
TRBV7-9	TRBJ2-1	NA	NA	TGTGCCAGCCACCCTCAGTTCGATGAGCAGTTCTTC	CASHPQFDEQFF
TRBV6-6	TRBJ2-7	NA	NA	TGTGCCAGTCAACTCCAGGGGGGAGGCTACGAGCAGTACTTC	CASQLQGGGYEQYF
TRBV6-5	TRBJ2-3	NA	NA	TGTGCCAGCACCCGGGAGCCTAGCGATACGCAGTATTTT	CASTREPSDTQYF
TRBV6-6	TRBJ1-5	NA	NA	TGTGCCAGCAGTTCTCATAGAGACGCAGGGCAGCCCCAGCATTTT	CASSSHRDAGQPQHF
TRBV19	TRBJ2-3	NA	NA	TGTGCCAGTAGTCGGTTGGGGACAGATACGCAGTATTTT	CASSRLGTDTQYF
TRBV5-1	TRBJ2-1	NA	NA	TGCGCCAGCAGCTTGGCCGGTTCACTAGCTCACAATGAGCAGTTCTTC	CASSLAGSLAHNEQFF
TRBV6-5	TRBJ1-1	NA	NA	TGTGCCAGCAGTTATATGGCGACCGCTTTCTTT	CASSYMATAFF
TRBV19	TRBJ1-5	NA	NA	TGTGCCAGCTGGGGCCACAGAAATCAGCCCCAGCATTTT	CASWGHRNQPQHF
TRBV5-1	TRBJ1-1	NA	NA	TGCGCCAGCAGCTTGCAGTCGAACACTGAAGCTTTCTTT	CASSLQSNTEAFF
TRBV27	TRBJ2-6	NA	NA	TGTGCCAGCAGCAAAGGGGGGGCCGTCGGTGCCGGGGCCAACGTCCTGACTTTC	CASSKGGAVGAGANVLTF
TRBV11-3	TRBJ2-1	once	NA	TGTGCCAGCAGCTCCGCCTTGGGCGGTGAGCAGTTCTTC	CASSSALGGEQFF
TRBV2	TRBJ1-4	NA	NA	TGTGCCAGCAGTGAATTGGGGTTAACTAATGAAAAACTGTTTTTT	CASSELGLTNEKLFF
TRBV14	TRBJ2-1	few	TRBD2	TGTGCCAGCAGCCAAGGGAGCGGGGTGATCTACAATGAGCAGTTCTTC	CASSQGSGVIYNEQFF
TRBV6-1	TRBJ2-1	NA	TRBD1	TGTGCCAGCAGTGCGTGGACAGGGGCATTCTTGCGGGAGTTCAATGAGCAGTTCTTC	CASSAWTGAFLREFNEQFF
TRBV7-9	TRBJ2-1	once	NA	TGTGCCAGCAGGACAGACTATTTCAATGAGCAGTTCTTC	CASRTDYFNEQFF
TRBV9	TRBJ2-3	NA	TRBD2	TGTGCCAGCAGCGTATCTAGCGGGAGGGAGGTAGATACGCAGTATTTT	CASSVSSGREVDTQYF
TRBV4-1	TRBJ1-2	NA	TRBD1	TGCGCCAGCAGCCCACCGACAGGGGCCTACTATGGCTACACCTTC	CASSPPTGAYYGYTF
TRBV6-1	TRBJ2-3	NA	TRBD1	TGTGCCAGCAGGGCGGACAGGGTTAGCACAGATACGCAGTATTTT	CASRADRVSTDTQYF
TRBV5-4	TRBJ2-1	NA	NA	TGTGCCAGCAGCTTGAAGGTTTACAATGAGCAGTTCTTC	CASSLKVYNEQFF
TRBV11-2	TRBJ2-3	NA	NA	TGTGCCAGCAGCATCGGGACACCTAGCACAGATACGCAGTATTTT	CASSIGTPSTDTQYF
TRBV25-1	TRBJ1-5	NA	NA	TGTGCCAGCATCAATGAGGGCGAGAGTGATGTCGCACAGCCCCAGCATTTT	CASINEGESDVAQPQHF
TRBV18	TRBJ1-1	NA	NA	TGTGCCAGCTCCCCTTTCGGGGGCGAAGGAGCTTTCTTT	CASSPFGGEGAFF
TRBV2	TRBJ2-5	NA	TRBD2	TGTGCCAGCAGGGAGTGGGGTAGCGGGGAAGAGACCCAGTACTTC	CASREWGSGEETQYF
TRBV10-3	TRBJ2-7	few	NA	TGTGCCATCAGTGATGGGGCCAGCTCCTACGAGCAGTACTTC	CAISDGASSYEQYF
TRBV7-9	TRBJ2-5	NA	NA	TGTGCCAGCAGCCGGGACACTCAAGAGACCCAGTACTTC	CASSRDTQETQYF
TRBV19	TRBJ2-1	NA	NA	TGTGCCAGTAGTTCGGGGGTTTATGAGCAGTTCTTC	CASSSGVYEQFF
TRBV7-6	TRBJ2-3	few	NA	TGTGCCAGCAGGCTAGCGTTCACCACAGATACGCAGTATTTT	CASRLAFTTDTQYF
TRBV4-2	TRBJ1-4	once	TRBD1	TGTGCCAGCAGCCCAGGACAGGAGAATGAAAAACTGTTTTTT	CASSPGQENEKLFF
TRBV6-5	TRBJ1-4	NA	NA	TGTGCCAGCAGTTACAACAGGGCGACTAATGAAAAACTGTTTTTT	CASSYNRATNEKLFF
TRBV7-9	TRBJ1-1	NA	TRBD1	TGTGCCAGCAGCTCCCCGGACCGGGGGACAGGATTCACACACACAGTTTTCTTT	CASSSPDRGTGFTHTVFF
TRBV10-3	TRBJ2-1	NA	TRBD2	TGTGCCATCAGTGAGTCCCCTAGCGGGGGTGGGGGTGAGCAGTTCTTC	CAISESPSGGGGEQFF
TRBV7-6	TRBJ2-7	NA	TRBD2	TGTGCCAGCAGCCTCTCTACTAGCGGGTACTACGAGCAGTACTTC	CASSLSTSGYYEQYF
TRBV27	TRBJ2-2	once	NA	TGTGCCAGCAGTTTATCCTCCCCGGACATCGATAAGCGGGAGCTGTTTTTT	CASSLSSPDIDKRELFF
TRBV18	TRBJ1-1	once	NA	TGTGCCAGCTCACCCCTGGGGGGTACGAACACTGAAGCTTTCTTT	CASSPLGGTNTEAFF
TRBV2	TRBJ2-1	NA	TRBD1	TGTGCCAGCAGAGACATGGACAGGGCTGAGCAGTTCTTC	CASRDMDRAEQFF